Listed here are 5 T cell receptor beta chains from one sample, sequenced in a study of shared clonotypes between healthy human individuals. Naive-designated CD8 cells lacked CD45RO, were positively enriched for CCR7, and omitted terminally differentiated effector memory CD45RA+ cells. This table comes from immunoSEQ multiplex PCR, and its TCRdb copy is limited to in-frame clones, with some not included. The top ten hold less than 0.13% of the sample, which has about 590,000 clones, roughly 95% seen once. The sample taken for sequencing was naive CD8+ T cells sorted from blood. Receptors originate from a woman between 25 and 40 years old in good health.

The chain combines TRBV13 with TRBJ1-3; the D is unclear. In germline, CDR1 is PRHDT, CDR2 FYEKMQ (reference sequence). V was clipped by 6 bases and J by 0 bases, with 12 bases between them. The CDR3 sequence is 15 residues long. In DNA form, the CDR3 reads TGTGCCAGCAGTTCCTCGTACAGCTCTGGAAACACCATATATTTT. Protein: CASSSSYSSGNTIYF.

V and J are TRBV19 and TRBJ2-1; perhaps TRBD2 as D (5 bases). Germline V lookup: CDR1 LNHDA, CDR2 SQIVND (reference sequence). CDR3 size: 15 residues. V gave up 3 bases and J gave up 0 bases, with 9 bases separating them. CDR3 loop: CASSITAGSYNEQFF. The DNA for the CDR3 is TGTGCCAGTAGTATTACGGCGGGCTCCTACAATGAGCAGTTCTTC.

The chain couples TRBV28 to TRBJ2-1, with unresolved D. CDR1 is MDHEN, CDR2 SYDVKM, per germline. Trimming pared 6 bases from V and 5 bases from J, leaving 11 bases between. CDR3 length: 13 residues. The CDR3, as DNA: TGTGCCAGCAGCCCCGCCCGGAACAATGAGCAGTTCTTC. This translates into CASSPARNNEQFF.

This clone came up once. V is TRBV13 and J is TRBJ2-5; D unresolved. V gave up 1 base and J gave up 6 bases, with 9 bases separating them. This CDR3 contains 13 residues. The V gene's germline CDR1 is PRHDT and CDR2 FYEKMQ (reference sequence). Here the CDR3 DNA reads TGTGCCAGCAGCTTAGATGCTTGGAAGACCCAGTACTTC. This sequence encodes CASSLDAWKTQYF.

About this clone itself: Other nucleotide sequences in the sample specify the same CDR3. The chain employs TRBV2 and TRBJ2-3; 7 bases line up with TRBD2. CDR1 is SNHLY and CDR2 is FYNNEI in the germline V gene. J lost 1 base, V lost 4 bases, and 5 bases had no gene match. The length of the CDR3 is 15 residues. CDR3 sequence: CASSVGAGRTDTQYF. The CDR3 DNA follows: TGTGCCAGCAGTGTAGGAGCGGGGCGCACAGATACGCAGTATTTT.